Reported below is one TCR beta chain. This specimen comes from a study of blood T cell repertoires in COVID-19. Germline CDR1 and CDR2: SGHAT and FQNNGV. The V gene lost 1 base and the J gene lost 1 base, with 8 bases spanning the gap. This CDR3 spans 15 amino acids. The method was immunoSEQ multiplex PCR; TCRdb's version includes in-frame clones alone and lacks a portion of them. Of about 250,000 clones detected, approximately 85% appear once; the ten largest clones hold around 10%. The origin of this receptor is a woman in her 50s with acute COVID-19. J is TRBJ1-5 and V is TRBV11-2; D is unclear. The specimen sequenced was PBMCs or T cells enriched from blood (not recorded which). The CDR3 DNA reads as TGTGCCAGCAGCTTAGGTACCCAGAGCAATCAGCCCCAGCATTTT. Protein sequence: CASSLGTQSNQPQHF.